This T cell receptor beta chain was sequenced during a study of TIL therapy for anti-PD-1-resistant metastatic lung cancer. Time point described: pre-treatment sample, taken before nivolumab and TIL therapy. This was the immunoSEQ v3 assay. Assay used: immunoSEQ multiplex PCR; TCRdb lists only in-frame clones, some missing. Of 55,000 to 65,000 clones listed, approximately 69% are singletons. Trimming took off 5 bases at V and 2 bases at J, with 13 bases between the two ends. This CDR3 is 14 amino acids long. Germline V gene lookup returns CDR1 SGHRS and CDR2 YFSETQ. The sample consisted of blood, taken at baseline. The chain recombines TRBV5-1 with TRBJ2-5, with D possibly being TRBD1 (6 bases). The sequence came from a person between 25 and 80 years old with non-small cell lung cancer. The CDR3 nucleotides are TGCGCCAGCAGTTCGCGACAGGTTCAAGAGACCCAGTACTTC. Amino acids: CASSSRQVQETQYF.